This entry is about one T cell receptor beta chain. As yet, its antigen is unknown. While the first cohort had 600 to 800 subjects, the donors belonged to the separate validation cohort of more than 95 subjects. This entry comes from a study of cytomegalovirus exposure and HLA in healthy donors. Study details: In a later analysis, it was reported that the 110 or so validation repertoires had been produced on the same platform as the roughly 610 repertoires belonging to the first cohort.

Study results and limitations: Researchers counted 150 to 200 TCR beta chains as cytomegalovirus-associated. In vitro work confirmed that a few CMV-associated chains recognize CMV antigens.

Sequencing used immunoSEQ multiplex PCR; TCRdb keeps in-frame clones, though not all of them. The profile covers about 130,000 clones, with about 96% appearing a single time and 1.5% to 2% taken by the ten largest. The sequence came from a man younger than 35 in good health and CMV-seronegative. The specimen was PBMCs.

DNA for the CDR3: TGTGCCAGCAGCATGGGGACAGGAGGTACGCATCAGCCCCAGCATTTT. Protein: CASSMGTGGTHQPQHF. This chain joins TRBV7-8 and TRBJ1-5; the match to TRBD1 covers 8 bases. This CDR3 region has 16 residues. In germline, CDR1 is SGHVS, CDR2 FQNEAQ. Germline trimming cut 5 bases from V and 5 bases from J; bases unmatched to any gene: 11.